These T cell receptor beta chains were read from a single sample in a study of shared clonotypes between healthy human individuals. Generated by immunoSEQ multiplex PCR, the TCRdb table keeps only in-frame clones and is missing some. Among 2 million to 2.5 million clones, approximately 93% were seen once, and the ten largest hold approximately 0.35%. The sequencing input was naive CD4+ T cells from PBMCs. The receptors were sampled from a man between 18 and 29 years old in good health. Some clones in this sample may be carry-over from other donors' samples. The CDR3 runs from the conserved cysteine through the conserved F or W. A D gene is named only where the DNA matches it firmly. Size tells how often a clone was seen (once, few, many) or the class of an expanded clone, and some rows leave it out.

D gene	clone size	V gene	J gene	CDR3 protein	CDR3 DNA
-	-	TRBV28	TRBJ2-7	CASISSPGYEQYF	TGTGCCAGCATCTCCTCCCCAGGCTACGAGCAGTACTTC
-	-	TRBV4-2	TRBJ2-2	CASSQDGDTGELFF	TGTGCCAGCAGCCAAGATGGGGACACCGGGGAGCTGTTTTTT
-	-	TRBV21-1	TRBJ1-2	CASSDYYSLRIYGYTF	TGTGCCAGCAGCGACTATTACAGCCTCAGGATCTATGGCTACACCTTC
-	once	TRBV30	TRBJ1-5	CAWRVKGDNNQPQHF	TGTGCCTGGAGGGTCAAAGGGGACAACAATCAGCCCCAGCATTTT
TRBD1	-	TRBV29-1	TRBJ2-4	CSVGTGRAKNIQYF	TGCAGCGTTGGGACAGGGCGAGCCAAAAACATTCAGTACTTC
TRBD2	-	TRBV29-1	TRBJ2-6	CSVNGNSGRASGANVLTF	TGCAGCGTAAATGGGAATAGCGGGAGGGCCTCTGGGGCCAACGTCCTGACTTTC
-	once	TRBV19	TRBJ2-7	CATARGRIYEQYF	TGTGCCACCGCGAGGGGTAGGATCTACGAGCAGTACTTC
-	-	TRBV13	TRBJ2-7	CASSFNGVTYEQYF	TGTGCCAGCAGCTTTAACGGCGTAACCTACGAGCAGTACTTC
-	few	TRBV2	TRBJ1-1	CASSVHPLTNTEAFF	TGTGCCAGCAGTGTGCATCCGCTGACGAACACTGAAGCTTTCTTT
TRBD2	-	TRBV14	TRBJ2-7	CASSRTSGAYEQYF	TGTGCCAGCAGCCGGACTAGCGGAGCCTACGAGCAGTACTTC
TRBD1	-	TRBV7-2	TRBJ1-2	CASSLGRGYGYTF	TGTGCCAGCAGCTTAGGCAGGGGGTATGGCTACACCTTC
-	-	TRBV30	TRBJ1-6	CAWSVAGAGYNSPLHF	TGTGCCTGGAGTGTAGCAGGGGCGGGGTATAATTCACCCCTCCACTTT
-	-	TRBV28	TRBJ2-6	CASSLQGSGANVLTF	TGTGCCAGCAGTTTACAGGGTTCTGGGGCCAACGTCCTGACTTTC
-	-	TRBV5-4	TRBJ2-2	CASSPRALANTGELFF	TGTGCCAGCAGCCCCCGGGCACTCGCGAACACCGGGGAGCTGTTTTTT
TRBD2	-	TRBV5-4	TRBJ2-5	CASSGGLARQETQYF	TGTGCCAGCAGCGGCGGACTAGCGCGCCAAGAGACCCAGTACTTC
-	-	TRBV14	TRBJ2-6	CASSHRVTGANVLTF	TGTGCCAGCAGCCATCGGGTAACTGGGGCCAACGTCCTGACTTTC
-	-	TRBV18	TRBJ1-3	CASSPRGEPSGNTIYF	TGTGCCAGCTCACCACGAGGGGAACCCTCTGGAAACACCATATATTTT
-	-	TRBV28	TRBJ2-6	CASSLGGTGANVLTF	TGTGCCAGCAGTTTAGGAGGTACTGGGGCCAACGTCCTGACTTTC
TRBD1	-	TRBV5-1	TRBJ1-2	CASSPQTGTAYGYTF	TGCGCCAGCAGCCCGCAGACAGGGACTGCCTATGGCTACACCTTC
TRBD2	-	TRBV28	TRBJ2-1	CASSPNRLAATNEQFF	TGTGCCAGCAGTCCAAACCGACTAGCGGCGACCAATGAGCAGTTCTTC
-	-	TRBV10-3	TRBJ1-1	CAISDREGTTEAFF	TGTGCCATCAGTGACCGGGAAGGAACCACTGAAGCTTTCTTT
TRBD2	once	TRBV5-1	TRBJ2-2	CASSLELAETGELFF	TGCGCCAGCAGCTTGGAACTAGCGGAGACCGGGGAGCTGTTTTTT
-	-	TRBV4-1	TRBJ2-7	CASSHRVDYEQYF	TGCGCCAGCAGCCACAGGGTTGACTACGAGCAGTACTTC
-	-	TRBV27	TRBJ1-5	CASSLREGSNQPQHF	TGTGCCAGCAGTTTAAGGGAGGGGAGCAATCAGCCCCAGCATTTT